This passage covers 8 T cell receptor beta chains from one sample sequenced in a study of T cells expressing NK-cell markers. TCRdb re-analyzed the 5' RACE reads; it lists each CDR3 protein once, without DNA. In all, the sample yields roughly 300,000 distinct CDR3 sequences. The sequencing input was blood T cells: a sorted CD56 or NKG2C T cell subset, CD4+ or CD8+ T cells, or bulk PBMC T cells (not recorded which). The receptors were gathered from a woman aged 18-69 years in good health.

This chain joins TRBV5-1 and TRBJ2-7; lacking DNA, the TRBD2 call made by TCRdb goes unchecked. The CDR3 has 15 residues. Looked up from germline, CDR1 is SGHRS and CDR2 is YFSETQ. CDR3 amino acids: CASSLEGLSPYEQYF.

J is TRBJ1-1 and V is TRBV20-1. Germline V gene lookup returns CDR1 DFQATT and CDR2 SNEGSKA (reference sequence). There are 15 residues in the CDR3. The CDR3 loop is CSARPPGLRNTEAFF.

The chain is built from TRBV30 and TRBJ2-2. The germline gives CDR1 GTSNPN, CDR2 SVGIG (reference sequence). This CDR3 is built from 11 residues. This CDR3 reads CAGTMTGELFF.

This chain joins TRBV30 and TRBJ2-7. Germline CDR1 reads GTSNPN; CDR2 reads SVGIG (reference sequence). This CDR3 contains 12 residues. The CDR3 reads CAWSVRLYEQYF.

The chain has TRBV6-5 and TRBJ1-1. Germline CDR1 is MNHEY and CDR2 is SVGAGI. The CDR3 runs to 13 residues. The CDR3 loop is CASSSTSYTEAFF.

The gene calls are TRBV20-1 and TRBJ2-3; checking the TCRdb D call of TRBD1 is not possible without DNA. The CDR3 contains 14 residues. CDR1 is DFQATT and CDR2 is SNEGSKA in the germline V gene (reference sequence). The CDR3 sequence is CSASHGRGTDTQYF.

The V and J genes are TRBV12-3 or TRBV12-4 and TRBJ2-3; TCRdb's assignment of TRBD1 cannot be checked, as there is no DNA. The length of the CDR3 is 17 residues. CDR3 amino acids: CASSFFPGQGSTDTQYF.

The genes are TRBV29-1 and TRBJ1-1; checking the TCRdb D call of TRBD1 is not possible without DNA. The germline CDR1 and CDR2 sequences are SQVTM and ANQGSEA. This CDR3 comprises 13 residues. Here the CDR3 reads CSALSGAYTEAFF. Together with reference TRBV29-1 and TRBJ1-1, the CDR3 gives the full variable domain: SAVISQKPSRDICQRGTSLTIQCQVDSQVTMMFWYRQQPGQSLTLIATANQGSEATYESGFVIDKFPISRPNLTFSTLTVSNMSPEDSSIYLCSALSGAYTEAFFGQGTRLTVV.